The present TCR beta chain was sequenced within a study of shared clonotypes between healthy human individuals. Trimming cost V 0 bases and J 0 bases, with 10 bases left between them. The CDR3 runs to 15 residues. The germline V gene has CDR1 SGHRS and CDR2 YFSETQ. Splitting of each subset's genomic DNA was done evenly across several immunoSEQ plates. Repertoires were generated with immunoSEQ multiplex PCR, while TCRdb's copy carries only in-frame clones and drops some. The profile shows about 2.4 million clones, 80% to 95% of them singletons. On this clone: Antigen: not known.

Study observations and caveats: Clonotypes not shared had lower generation probabilities than those common to all four donors.

Sequenced input: naive CD4+ T cells from PBMCs. Noted subset: CD45RA+ positively selected. The sequence was obtained from a young man in good health. Some clones in this sample may be carry-over from other donors' samples. This chain joins TRBV5-1 and TRBJ2-7; D unclear. The CDR3 DNA reads as TGCGCCAGCAGCTTGGGTCGGCAGAGCTCCTACGAGCAGTACTTC. Translation: CASSLGRQSSYEQYF.